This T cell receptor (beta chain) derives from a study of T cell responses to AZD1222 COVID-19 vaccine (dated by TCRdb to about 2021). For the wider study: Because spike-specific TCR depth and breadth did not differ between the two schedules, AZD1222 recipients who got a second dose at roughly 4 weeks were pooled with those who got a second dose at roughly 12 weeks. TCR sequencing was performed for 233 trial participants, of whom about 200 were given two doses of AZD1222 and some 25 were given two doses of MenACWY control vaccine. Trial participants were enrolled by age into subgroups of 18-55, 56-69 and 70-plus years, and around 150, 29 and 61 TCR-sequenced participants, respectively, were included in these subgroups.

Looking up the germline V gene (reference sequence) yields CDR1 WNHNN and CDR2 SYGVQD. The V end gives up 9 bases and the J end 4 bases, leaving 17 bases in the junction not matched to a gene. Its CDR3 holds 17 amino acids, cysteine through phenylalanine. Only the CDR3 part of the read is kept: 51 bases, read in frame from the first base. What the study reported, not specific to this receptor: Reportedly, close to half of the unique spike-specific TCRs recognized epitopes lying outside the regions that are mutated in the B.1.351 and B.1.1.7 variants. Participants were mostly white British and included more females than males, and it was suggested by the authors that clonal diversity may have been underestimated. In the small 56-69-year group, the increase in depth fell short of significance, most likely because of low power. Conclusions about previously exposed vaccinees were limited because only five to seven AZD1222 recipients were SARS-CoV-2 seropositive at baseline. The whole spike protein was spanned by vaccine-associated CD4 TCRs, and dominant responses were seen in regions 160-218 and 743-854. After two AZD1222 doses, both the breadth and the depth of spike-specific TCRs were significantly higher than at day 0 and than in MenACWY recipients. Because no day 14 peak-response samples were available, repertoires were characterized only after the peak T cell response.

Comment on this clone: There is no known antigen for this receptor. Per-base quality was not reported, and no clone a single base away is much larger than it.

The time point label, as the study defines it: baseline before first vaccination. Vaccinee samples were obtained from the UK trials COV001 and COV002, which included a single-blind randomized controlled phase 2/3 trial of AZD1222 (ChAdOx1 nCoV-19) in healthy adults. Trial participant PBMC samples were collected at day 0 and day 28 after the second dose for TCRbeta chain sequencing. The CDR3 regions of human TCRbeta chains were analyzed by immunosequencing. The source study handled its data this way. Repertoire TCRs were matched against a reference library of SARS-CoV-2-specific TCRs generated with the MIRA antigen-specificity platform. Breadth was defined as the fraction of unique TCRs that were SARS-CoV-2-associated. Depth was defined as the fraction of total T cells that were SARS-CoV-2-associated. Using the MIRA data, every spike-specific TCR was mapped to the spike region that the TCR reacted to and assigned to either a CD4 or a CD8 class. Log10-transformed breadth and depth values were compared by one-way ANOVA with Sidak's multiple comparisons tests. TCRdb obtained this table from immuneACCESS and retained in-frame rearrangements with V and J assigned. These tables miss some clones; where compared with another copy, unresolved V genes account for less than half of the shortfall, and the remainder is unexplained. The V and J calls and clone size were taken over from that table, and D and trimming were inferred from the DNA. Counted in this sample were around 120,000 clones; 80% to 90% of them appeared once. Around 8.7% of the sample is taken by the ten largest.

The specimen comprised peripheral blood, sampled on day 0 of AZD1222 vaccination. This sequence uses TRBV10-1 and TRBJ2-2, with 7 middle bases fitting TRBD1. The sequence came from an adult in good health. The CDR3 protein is CARPWTGSGVGTGELFF. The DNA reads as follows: TGCGCCAGACCTTGGACAGGCTCAGGGGTGGGCACCGGGGAGCTGTTTTTT.